This passage covers 32 T cell receptor beta chains from one sample sequenced in a study of blood T cell repertoires in COVID-19. Libraries were prepared by immunoSEQ multiplex PCR; TCRdb keeps only in-frame clonotypes and omits some of them. Of 120,000 or so clones in the sample, 85% to 90% were seen once. The source material was peripheral blood. Every receptor here comes from a man in his fifties or sixties with acute or convalescent COVID-19.

This chain links TRBV9 with TRBJ2-1, with TRBD2 matching 9 bases. CDR3 length: 16 amino acids. V was clipped by 2 bases and J by 2 bases; unmatched bases: 5. In germline, CDR1 is SGDLS, CDR2 YYNGEE. CDR3 DNA sequence: TGTGCCAGCAGCGTTGGAGGACTAGCGCCCTACAATGAGCAGTTCTTC. It translates to CASSVGGLAPYNEQFF.

The J gene is TRBJ2-1, the V gene TRBV5-1; 8 positions match TRBD1. In germline, CDR1 is SGHRS, CDR2 YFSETQ. With V trimmed by 1 base and J by 5 bases, 5 bases remained unmatched. CDR3 length equals 15 residues. CDR3 sequence (DNA): TGCGCCAGCAGCTTGTGGGGACAGGCAGACAATGAGCAGTTCTTC. Residues: CASSLWGQADNEQFF.

This chain links TRBV6-5 with TRBJ1-6, with unresolved D. The germline V and J ends were trimmed by 7 bases and 0 bases, with 10 bases remaining between them. CDR3 length: 15 amino acids. CDR1 and CDR2 (germline): MNHEY, SVGAGI. The CDR3 coding sequence is TGTGCCAGCACCACGTACTTCTCCTATAATTCACCCCTCCACTTT. It specifies CASTTYFSYNSPLHF.

V usage is TRBV6-5 and J usage is TRBJ1-3; D remains ambiguous. The germline V gene has CDR1 MNHEY and CDR2 SVGAGI. V was clipped by 0 bases and J by 3 bases, with 12 bases between them. The CDR3 covers 16 residues. The CDR3 here is CASSYSSIPHGNTIYF. CDR3 DNA: TGTGCCAGCAGTTACTCGAGCATACCGCATGGAAACACCATATATTTT.

J is TRBJ2-5 and V is TRBV10-2; a possible D gene is TRBD1 (5 bases). The germline CDR1 and CDR2 sequences are WSHSY and SAAADI. V dropped 3 bases and J dropped 5 bases, with 13 bases sitting between them. CDR3 length: 14 amino acids. The CDR3 reads CASSDWQGGETQYF. The CDR3 DNA sequence: TGCGCCAGCAGTGACTGGCAGGGTGGCGAGACCCAGTACTTC.

V gene TRBV19 combines with J gene TRBJ1-5; TRBD1 aligns across 12 bases. The J segment lost 7 bases and the V segment lost 4 bases, leaving 5 bases of the junction unmatched. Germline V CDR1 and CDR2: LNHDA, SQIVND (reference sequence). CDR3 length: 15 amino acids. CDR3 residues: CASSRGQGASQPQHF. The CDR3 DNA reads TGTGCCAGTAGTAGGGGACAGGGGGCAAGCCAGCCCCAGCATTTT.

The V gene is TRBV10-2, the J gene TRBJ2-1; 8 bases are shared with TRBD1. The germline V gene has CDR1 WSHSY and CDR2 SAAADI. This CDR3 region has 19 residues. The V segment lost 6 bases and the J segment 7 bases; nucleotides outside the gene matches: 23. The CDR3 sequence: CASSGTPQDKDRVGNEQFF. As DNA, the CDR3 is TGCGCCAGCAGCGGCACTCCACAAGATAAGGACAGGGTCGGGAATGAGCAGTTCTTC.

The chain links TRBV6-5 to TRBJ2-1, with 10 bases matching TRBD2. V was pared by 6 bases and J by 4 bases, with 6 bases of the junction left unmatched. CDR1 and CDR2 (germline): MNHEY, SVGAGI. CDR3 length: 15 residues. This CDR3 reads CASSPTSGSYNEQFF. DNA for the CDR3: TGTGCCAGCAGCCCGACTAGCGGGTCGTACAATGAGCAGTTCTTC.

The CDR3 loop reads CASSFVIAGKAFF. The CDR3 coding sequence is TGTGCCAGCAGCTTTGTAATCGCAGGGAAAGCTTTCTTT. The chain couples TRBV11-3 to TRBJ1-1, with D maybe TRBD1 (5 bases). V was clipped by 3 bases and J by 9 bases, with 14 bases between them. Germline V gives CDR1 SGHNT, CDR2 YENEEA. CDR3 size: 13 residues.

The chain couples TRBV7-2 to TRBJ1-2, with 11 positions matching TRBD1. The CDR3 is 19 residues long. V gave up 2 bases and J gave up 5 bases; unmatched junction bases: 16. The V gene's germline CDR1 is SGHTA and CDR2 FQGNSA. CDR3 sequence reads: CASSLWAGGQGVLGYGYTF. Written as DNA, the CDR3 is TGTGCCAGCAGCTTATGGGCGGGGGGACAGGGGGTTCTGGGATATGGCTACACCTTC. The full variable domain, its missing parts supplied by reference TRBV7-2 and TRBJ1-2, is GAGVSQSPSNKVTEKGKDVELRCDPISGHTALYWYRQSLGQGLEFLIYFQGNSAPDKSGLPSDRFSAERTGGSVSTLTIQRTQQEDSAVYLCASSLWAGGQGVLGYGYTFGSGTRLTVV.

The chain links TRBV10-3 to TRBJ1-6, with D unclear. Germline CDR1 ENHRY, CDR2 SYGVKD. The CDR3 contains 15 residues. V lost 6 bases, J lost 5 bases, and 14 bases lay in between. The CDR3 loop reads CAISPAAAHNSPLHF. CDR3 DNA: TGTGCCATCAGCCCTGCGGCAGCACATAATTCACCCCTCCACTTT.

V is TRBV11-2 and J is TRBJ2-7; tentative D call: TRBD2 (5 bases). The CDR3 has 15 residues. V was cut by 1 base and J by 2 bases, with 12 bases left in between. Germline V gene sequence: CDR1 SGHAT, CDR2 FQNNGV. The CDR3 region is CASSLVEGPAYEQYF. The DNA for the CDR3 is TGTGCCAGCAGCTTAGTTGAGGGTCCGGCCTACGAGCAGTACTTC.

Remarks on this clone: Different DNA sequences within this sample yield the same CDR3. V gene TRBV6-5 combines with J gene TRBJ2-5; 7 bases agree with TRBD2. The CDR3 runs 12 residues. The V segment lost 8 bases and the J segment 1 base; nucleotides outside the gene matches: 1. Looked up from germline, CDR1 is MNHEY and CDR2 is SVGAGI. The CDR3 is CASRGGQETQYF. Written as DNA, the CDR3 is TGTGCCAGCCGCGGGGGCCAAGAGACCCAGTACTTC.

This chain connects TRBV19 to TRBJ2-3; 16 nucleotides align to TRBD2. CDR3 size: 17 residues. Germline CDR1 is LNHDA and CDR2 is SQIVND (reference sequence). Losses at the gene ends were 3 bases for V and 5 bases for J; bases not matched to a gene: 5. CDR3 nucleotide sequence: TGTGCCAGTAGTATGGGACTAGCGGGAGGGCCGGGAGATACGCAGTATTTT. Its protein product is CASSMGLAGGPGDTQYF.

This clone turned up a few times. This chain links TRBV6-2 or TRBV6-3 with TRBJ1-5; the match to TRBD1 covers 7 bases. The V and J ends lost 5 bases and 12 bases, in that order; junction bases with no gene match: 7. The V gene's germline CDR1 is MNHEY and CDR2 SVGEGT. The CDR3 is 12 residues long. The CDR3 protein is CASSPTGALQHF. The CDR3 nucleotides read TGTGCCAGCAGTCCCACAGGGGCCCTCCAGCATTTT.

The CDR3 DNA follows: TGTGCCAGCAGTAGGCTACATGCGACAGGGATGGGGGCGAGACTGTTTTTT. This translates into CASSRLHATGMGARLFF. This chain joins TRBV27 and TRBJ1-4; 7 positions agree with TRBD1. The CDR3 sequence is 17 residues long. Germline V lookup: CDR1 MNHEY, CDR2 SMNVEV (reference sequence). With 5 bases clipped from V and 13 bases from J, the junction kept 22 bases outside the gene matches.

This rearrangement joins TRBV6-2 or TRBV6-3 to TRBJ2-2, with D possibly being TRBD2 (5 bases). Looked up from germline, CDR1 is MNHEY and CDR2 is SVGEGT. The CDR3 is 16 residues long. V was pared by 4 bases and J by 0 bases, with 12 bases between. The CDR3 nucleotides read TGTGCCAGCAGTTCCACTTCGGGGACGAACACCGGGGAGCTGTTTTTT. This encodes CASSSTSGTNTGELFF.

This clone was observed a single time. The gene calls are TRBV6-5 and TRBJ1-5, with D perhaps matching TRBD1 (6 bases). The CDR3 runs 14 residues. From germline, CDR1 is MNHEY and CDR2 SVGAGI. V was clipped by 8 bases and J by 2 bases, with 13 bases between them. The CDR3 nucleotides read TGTGCCAGCGGCCGGCAGGGGCGCAATCAGCCCCAGCATTTT. Protein sequence: CASGRQGRNQPQHF.

V is TRBV10-3 and J is TRBJ2-1; D not certain. Germline V gene data show CDR1 as ENHRY and CDR2 as SYGVKD. The V and J ends lost 10 bases and 5 bases respectively, with 24 bases between them. This CDR3 spans 16 amino acids. In nucleotides, the CDR3 is TGTGCCACCTCGAGGTCGGAAGGAAATCTCCACAATGAGCAGTTCTTC. Amino acids: CATSRSEGNLHNEQFF.

The CDR3 coding sequence is TGTGCCAGCAGCACCAGGGGGCGGGAAGGCAATGAGCAGTTCTTC. It is translated as CASSTRGREGNEQFF. This chain links TRBV9 with TRBJ2-1; 8 nucleotides line up with TRBD1. Germline CDR1 reads SGDLS; CDR2 reads YYNGEE. J was trimmed by 6 bases and V by 4 bases; bases with no gene match: 9. The CDR3 length is 15 residues.

CDR3 sequence (DNA): TGTGCCAGCAGCCAAGATATAGGCAGGAGGGACACTGAAGCTTTCTTT. Encoded protein: CASSQDIGRRDTEAFF. The genes are TRBV3-1 (or the pseudogene TRBV3-2) and TRBJ1-1; D is uncertain. The CDR3 consists of 16 residues. Trimming left V 0 bases short and J 3 bases short, with 14 bases between. Germline loops: CDR1 LGHDT, CDR2 YNNKEL (reference sequence).

The chain links TRBV18 to TRBJ2-5; perhaps TRBD1 as D (5 bases). The germline V and J ends were trimmed by 4 bases and 1 base, with 10 bases remaining between them. Germline CDR1 KGHSH, CDR2 LQKENI. The length of the CDR3 is 14 residues. The CDR3 spells CASSRDSIQETQYF. CDR3 bases: TGTGCCAGCTCACGCGACAGTATCCAAGAGACCCAGTACTTC.

The rearrangement uses TRBV6-6 and TRBJ1-6; TRBD1 might be the D (6 bases). Germline V gene sequence: CDR1 MNHNY, CDR2 SVGAGI (reference sequence). V was pared by 6 bases and J by 0 bases, with 15 bases between. This CDR3 region has 17 residues. The CDR3 region has the DNA TGTGCCAGCAGCCGACAGGATTCGAGCTCCTATAATTCACCCCTCCACTTT. It specifies CASSRQDSSSYNSPLHF.

This chain connects TRBV28 to TRBJ2-7, with D maybe TRBD1 (5 bases). CDR3 size: 13 residues. The germline V and J ends were trimmed by 6 bases and 2 bases, with 11 bases remaining between them. Germline V lookup: CDR1 MDHEN, CDR2 SYDVKM. The CDR3, as DNA: TGTGCCAGCAGCAGGGTATACGCCTACGAGCAGTACTTC. This codes for CASSRVYAYEQYF.

In this sample, this clone turned up a few times. V gene TRBV7-9 combines with J gene TRBJ2-1; TRBD2 matches 11 bases. Germline CDR1 and CDR2: SEHNR and FQNEAQ (reference sequence). The V and J ends lost 5 bases and 2 bases, in that order; junction bases with no gene match: 5. The CDR3 is 16 residues long. Written as DNA, the CDR3 is TGTGCCAGCAGCCGTTTAGCGGGAGGGACCTACAATGAGCAGTTCTTC. It codes for CASSRLAGGTYNEQFF.

This rearrangement joins TRBV27 to TRBJ2-4; TRBD2 agrees at 7 bases. This CDR3 has 17 amino acids. The germline gives CDR1 MNHEY, CDR2 SMNVEV (reference sequence). The junction had 15 bases not matched to a gene; V was cut back by 4 bases and J by 6 bases. In DNA form, the CDR3 reads TGTGCCAGCAGTTGGGCCACTACTGGCGGGAGAGGAAACATTCAGTACTTC. It is translated as CASSWATTGGRGNIQYF.

The chain uses TRBV27 and TRBJ2-3; 10 nucleotides line up with TRBD1. This CDR3 has 14 residues. Germline V gene data show CDR1 as MNHEY and CDR2 as SMNVEV (reference sequence). Trimming cost V 4 bases and J 6 bases; bases outside gene matches: 4. CDR3 in DNA: TGTGCCAGCAGTTGGGGACAGGGGAGGGATACGCAGTATTTT. Translation: CASSWGQGRDTQYF.

The V and J genes are TRBV7-8 and TRBJ1-5; D is perhaps TRBD1 (5 bases). Trimming pared 1 base from V and 7 bases from J, leaving 14 bases between. Germline loops: CDR1 SGHVS, CDR2 FQNEAQ. The CDR3 totals 15 residues. The CDR3 loop is CASSLDLGGTQPQHF. The CDR3 bases are TGTGCCAGCAGCTTAGATCTCGGGGGGACGCAGCCCCAGCATTTT.

The chain has TRBV30 and TRBJ2-1, with 8 nucleotides matching TRBD2. The CDR3 covers 14 residues. V was clipped by 4 bases and J by 4 bases; unmatched bases: 6. Germline-derived CDR1 and CDR2 are GTSNPN and SVGIG (reference sequence). Here the CDR3 reads CAWTWGLEYNEQFF. In DNA, the CDR3 is TGTGCCTGGACCTGGGGACTAGAGTACAATGAGCAGTTCTTC.

This chain connects TRBV11-2 to TRBJ1-1, with 8 bases identical to TRBD1. Trimming removed 4 bases from V and 3 bases from J; junction bases left unmatched: 10. The germline CDR1 and CDR2 sequences are SGHAT and FQNNGV. The CDR3 runs to 16 residues. For the CDR3, the DNA is TGTGCCAGCAGCTCTGGACAGGGAACGTCCTACACTGAAGCTTTCTTT. Protein: CASSSGQGTSYTEAFF.

This clone was detected once. The chain is built from TRBV6-5 and TRBJ1-2; D perhaps matches TRBD1 (6 bases). Germline V gene sequence: CDR1 MNHEY, CDR2 SVGAGI. Trimming stripped 4 bases from V and 7 bases from J, with 19 bases between. The CDR3 contains 15 residues. In nucleotides, the CDR3 is TGTGCCAGCAGTTTAGGAGCCCGCAGGGGTAGTGGCTACACCTTC. Protein product: CASSLGARRGSGYTF.

V gene TRBV7-2 combines with J gene TRBJ2-5; 13 bases line up with TRBD2. V lost 5 bases, J lost 5 bases, and 8 bases stayed unmatched. CDR3 size: 16 residues. CDR1 is SGHTA and CDR2 is FQGNSA in the germline V gene. This CDR3 reads CASSQTSGRAVETQYF. The DNA of the CDR3 is TGTGCCAGCAGCCAAACTAGCGGGAGGGCCGTGGAGACCCAGTACTTC.